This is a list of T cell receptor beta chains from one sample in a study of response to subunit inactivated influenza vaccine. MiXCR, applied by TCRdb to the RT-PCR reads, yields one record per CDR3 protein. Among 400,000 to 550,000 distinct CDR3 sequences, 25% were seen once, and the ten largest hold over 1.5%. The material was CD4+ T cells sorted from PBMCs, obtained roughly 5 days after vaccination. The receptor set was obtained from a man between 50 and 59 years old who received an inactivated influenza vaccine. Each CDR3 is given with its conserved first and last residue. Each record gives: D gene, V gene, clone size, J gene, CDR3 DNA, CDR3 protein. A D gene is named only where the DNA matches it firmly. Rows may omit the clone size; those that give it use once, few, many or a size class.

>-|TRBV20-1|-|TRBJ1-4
TGCAGTGGAGAACTTAATGAAAAACTGTTTTTT
CSGELNEKLFF
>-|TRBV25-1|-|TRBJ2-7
TGTGCCAGCAGTGAATCTCGGACAGAACAGTACTTC
CASSESRTEQYF
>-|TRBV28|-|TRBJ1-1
TGTGCCAGCAGGGCAGGGGCGACGAACACTGAAGCTTACTTT
CASRAGATNTEAYF
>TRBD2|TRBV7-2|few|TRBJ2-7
TGTGCCAGCAGCAACCTAGCGGGGGGATACGAGCAGTACTTC
CASSNLAGGYEQYF
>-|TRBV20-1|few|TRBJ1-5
TGCAGTGCTAGATACAGAAATAGCAATCAGCCCCAGCATTTT
CSARYRNSNQPQHF
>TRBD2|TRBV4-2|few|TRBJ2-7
TGTGCCAGCAGCCCCCACAGCGGGAGTCCCTACGAGCAGTACTTC
CASSPHSGSPYEQYF
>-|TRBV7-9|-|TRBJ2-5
TGTGCCAGCAGCAACGCCTATTCCGGGACACAACAAGAGACCCAGTACTTC
CASSNAYSGTQQETQYF
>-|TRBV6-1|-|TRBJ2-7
TGTGCCAGCAGTAAGCGGTGGGGAGACGAGCAGTACTTC
CASSKRWGDEQYF
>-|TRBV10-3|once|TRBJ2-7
TGTGCCTCCTCCGTGGGGGAATTCTACGGGCAGTACTTC
CASSVGEFYGQYF
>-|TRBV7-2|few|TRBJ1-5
TGTGCCAGCAGCTTAAATGCTCTACTGGCTCAGCCCCAGCATTTT
CASSLNALLAQPQHF
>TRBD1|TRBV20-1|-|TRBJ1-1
TGCGGTCTAACAGGGGGTAGTACTGAAGCTTTCTTT
CGLTGGSTEAFF
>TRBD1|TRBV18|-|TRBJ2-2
TGTGCCAGCTCACCGCCAGGACAGGGTTCATCCGGGGAGCTGTTTTTT
CASSPPGQGSSGELFF
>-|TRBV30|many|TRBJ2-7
TGTGCCTGGCAGCCGGGACTCAACGAGCAGTACTTC
CAWQPGLNEQYF
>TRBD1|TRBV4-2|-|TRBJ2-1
TGTGCCAGCAGCCAAGTAGGGACAGGGGCTGGTGAGCAGTTCTTC
CASSQVGTGAGEQFF
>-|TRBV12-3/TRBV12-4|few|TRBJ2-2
TGTGCCAGCAGCTATGCCCGGGACTCCCGGGGCACCGGGGAGCTGTTTTTT
CASSYARDSRGTGELFF
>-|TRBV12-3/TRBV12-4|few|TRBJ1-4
TGTGCCAGCAGTTTCCCGGGTAATGAAAAACTGTTTTTT
CASSFPGNEKLFF
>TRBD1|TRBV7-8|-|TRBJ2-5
TGTGCCAGCAGCGCCGAGACAGGGAACCAAGAGACCCAGTACTTC
CASSAETGNQETQYF
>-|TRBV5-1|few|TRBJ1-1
TGCGCCAGCAGCTTTCTTTCGGGGAAAGAAGCTTTCTTT
CASSFLSGKEAFF
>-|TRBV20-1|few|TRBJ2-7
TGCAGTGCTAGTTCCCCTACAAGCTCCTACGAGCAGTACTTC
CSASSPTSSYEQYF
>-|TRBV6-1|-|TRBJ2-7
TGTGCCAGCAGTGAAGTCCGGGACGGCTCCTACGAGCAGTACTTC
CASSEVRDGSYEQYF
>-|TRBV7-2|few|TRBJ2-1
TGTGCCAGCAGCTTAGTTCGGGATGATGAGCAGTTCTTC
CASSLVRDDEQFF
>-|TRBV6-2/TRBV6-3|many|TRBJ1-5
TGTGCCAGCAGGGAGGGCAATCAGCCCCAGCATTTT
CASREGNQPQHF